These 10 T cell receptor beta chains were all obtained from the same sample, sequenced in a study of shared clonotypes between healthy human individuals. Cells designated naive CD8 were CD45RO-negative and were positively selected for CCR7, with terminally differentiated effector memory CD45RA+ cells excluded. Profiling relied on immunoSEQ multiplex PCR, and the TCRdb table lists in-frame clones only, not all of them. The sample consists of over 2 million clones, about 94% of them appearing once. Material: naive CD8+ T cells sorted from blood. The source is a man between 18 and 35 years old in good health.

The CDR3 is CASTLLPGSYEQYF. CDR3 nucleotides: TGTGCCAGCACCCTTCTACCAGGGAGCTACGAGCAGTACTTC. The chain employs TRBV5-4 and TRBJ2-7, with D tentatively TRBD1 or TRBD2 (5 bases each). CDR3 length: 14 residues. The germline V and J ends were trimmed by 6 bases and 3 bases, with 16 bases remaining between them. The germline V gene encodes CDR1 SGHNT and CDR2 YYREEE (reference sequence).

The CDR3 region is CASSQGISGEMTDTQYF. The CDR3 DNA is TGCGCCAGCAGCCAGGGAATCTCAGGGGAGATGACAGATACGCAGTATTTT. This chain joins TRBV4-1 and TRBJ2-3, with TRBD1 as a possible D gene (6 bases). The germline V and J ends were trimmed by 3 bases and 3 bases, with 19 bases remaining between them. Germline V CDR1 and CDR2: MGHRA, YSYEKL. This CDR3 contains 17 residues.

This chain joins TRBV4-3 and TRBJ2-1; 9 bases match TRBD2. In germline, CDR1 is LGHNA, CDR2 YSLEER. Germline trimming cut 0 bases from V and 7 bases from J; bases unmatched to any gene: 7. The CDR3 loop spans 16 amino acids. CDR3 coding DNA: TGCGCCAGCAGCCAAGATCCTAGCGGGATAGGGAATGAGCAGTTCTTC. It encodes CASSQDPSGIGNEQFF.

Only one count was recorded for this clone. The J gene is TRBJ2-5, the V gene TRBV11-2; the D is unclear. In germline, CDR1 is SGHAT, CDR2 FQNNGV. The CDR3 runs 14 residues. V lost 3 bases to trimming and J lost 5 bases, with 13 bases between them. CDR3 nucleotide sequence: TGTGCCAGCAGCTTTCTTGAGTCCGGGGAGACCCAGTACTTC. Translating gives CASSFLESGETQYF.

This clone was found once. The V and J genes are TRBV13 and TRBJ1-6, with 7 nucleotides matching TRBD1. From germline, CDR1 is PRHDT and CDR2 FYEKMQ (reference sequence). The CDR3 extends over 13 amino acids. The V gene end was trimmed by 5 bases and the J gene end by 10 bases; junction bases not matched to a gene: 5. CDR3 nucleotide sequence: TGTGCCAGCAGCGTCGACAGGGAATCACCCCTCCACTTT. Amino acids: CASSVDRESPLHF.

The chain recombines TRBV4-1 with TRBJ1-6; TRBD1 matches 9 bases. J gave up 9 bases and V 0 bases, and 9 bases lay outside the gene matches. The V gene's germline CDR1 is MGHRA and CDR2 YSYEKL. CDR3 length: 17 residues. CDR3 DNA: TGCGCCAGCAGCCAAGAACCTCCGGGACAGGGTGGTTCACCCCTCCACTTT. Translating it yields CASSQEPPGQGGSPLHF.

The chain couples TRBV4-1 to TRBJ1-1; D gene ambiguous. The CDR3 loop spans 13 amino acids. The ends were cut back, 6 bases at V and 0 bases at J, with 8 bases in the middle. Germline-derived CDR1 and CDR2 are MGHRA and YSYEKL. The CDR3 DNA reads TGCGCCAGCAGGGAGGTTATGAACACTGAAGCTTTCTTT. Translating it yields CASREVMNTEAFF.

V usage is TRBV5-1 and J usage is TRBJ2-1; no clear D gene. The CDR3 runs to 15 residues. V was clipped by 0 bases and J by 2 bases, with 9 bases between them. In germline, CDR1 is SGHRS, CDR2 YFSETQ. CDR3 sequence (DNA): TGCGCCAGCAGCTTGGCGGCTCCCGCCTACAATGAGCAGTTCTTC. Amino acids: CASSLAAPAYNEQFF.

The chain combines TRBV2 with TRBJ2-3; 7 positions match TRBD1. This CDR3 has 15 residues. With 7 bases clipped from V and 0 bases from J, the junction kept 7 bases outside the gene matches. The V gene's germline CDR1 is SNHLY and CDR2 FYNNEI. This CDR3 is CASNIWTGSTDTQYF. The CDR3 DNA reads as TGTGCCAGCAATATTTGGACAGGTAGCACAGATACGCAGTATTTT.

CDR3 nucleotides: TGTGCCAGCACGTCCGGGACAGGGTCTGGGGAGACCCAGTACTTC. Protein product: CASTSGTGSGETQYF. This sequence joins TRBV28 and TRBJ2-5; the match to TRBD1 covers 9 bases. Germline CDR1 MDHEN, CDR2 SYDVKM. Unmatched junction bases numbered 11, after V lost 7 bases and J lost 5 bases. The CDR3 contains 15 residues.